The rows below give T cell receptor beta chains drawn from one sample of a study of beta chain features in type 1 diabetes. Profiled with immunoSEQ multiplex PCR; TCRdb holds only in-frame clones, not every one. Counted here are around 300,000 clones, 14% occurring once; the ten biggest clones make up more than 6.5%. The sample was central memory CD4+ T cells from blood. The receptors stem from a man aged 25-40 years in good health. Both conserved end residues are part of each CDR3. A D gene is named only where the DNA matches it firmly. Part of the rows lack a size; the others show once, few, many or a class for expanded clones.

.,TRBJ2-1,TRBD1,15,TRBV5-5,CASSPGQGAYNEQFF,TGTGCCAGCAGCCCCGGACAGGGGGCTTACAATGAGCAGTTCTTC
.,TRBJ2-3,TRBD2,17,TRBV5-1,CASSLGPGLAGQDTQYF,TGCGCCAGCAGCTTGGGACCGGGACTAGCGGGACAAGATACGCAGTATTTT
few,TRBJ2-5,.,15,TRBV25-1,CASSAYRQSQETQYF,TGTGCCAGCAGTGCCTATAGACAGTCACAAGAGACCCAGTACTTC
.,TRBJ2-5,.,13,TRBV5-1,CASSSMGLETQYF,TGCGCCAGCAGCTCAATGGGTCTGGAGACCCAGTACTTC
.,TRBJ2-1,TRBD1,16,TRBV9,CASSGYRDRVNNEQFF,TGTGCCAGCAGCGGTTACCGGGACAGGGTAAACAATGAGCAGTTCTTC
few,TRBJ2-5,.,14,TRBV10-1,CATSKTVIRETQYF,TGCGCCACTTCTAAGACGGTGATTCGGGAGACCCAGTACTTC
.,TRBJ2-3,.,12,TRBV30,CACTGLTDTQYF,TGTGCCTGTACGGGACTCACAGATACGCAGTATTTT
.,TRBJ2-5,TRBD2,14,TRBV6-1,CASSSSGMGETQYF,TGTGCCAGCAGTTCAAGCGGGATGGGAGAGACCCAGTACTTC
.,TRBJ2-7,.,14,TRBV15,CATSLVDSSLEQYF,TGTGCCACCAGCCTGGTAGACAGCTCCCTCGAGCAGTACTTC
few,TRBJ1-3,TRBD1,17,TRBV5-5,CASSLQGRPYSGNTIYF,TGTGCCAGCAGCTTACAGGGGCGCCCGTACTCTGGAAACACCATATATTTT
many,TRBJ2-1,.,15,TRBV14,CASSRVGSSYNEQFF,TGTGCCAGCAGTCGAGTTGGGAGCTCCTACAATGAGCAGTTCTTC
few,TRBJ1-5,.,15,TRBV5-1,CASSLSGSSNQPQHF,TGCGCCAGCAGCTTGTCGGGTTCTAGCAATCAGCCCCAGCATTTT
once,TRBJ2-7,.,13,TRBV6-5,CASSPSWGYEQYF,TGTGCCAGCAGTCCCTCTTGGGGCTACGAGCAGTACTTC
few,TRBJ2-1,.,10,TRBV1,CTSSRGEQFF,TGCACCAGCAGCCGTGGTGAGCAGTTCTTC
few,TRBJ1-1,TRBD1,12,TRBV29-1,CSVQTGVNEAFF,TGCAGCGTACAGACAGGGGTAAATGAAGCTTTCTTT
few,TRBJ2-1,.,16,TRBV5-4,CASSPELGGAGNEQFF,TGTGCCAGCAGCCCAGAGTTGGGGGGCGCAGGCAATGAGCAGTTCTTC
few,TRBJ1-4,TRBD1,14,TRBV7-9,CASSFGTGYEKLFF,TGTGCCAGCAGCTTCGGGACAGGGTATGAAAAACTGTTTTTT
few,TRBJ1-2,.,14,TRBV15,CATSRETTGYGYTF,TGTGCCACCAGCAGAGAAACAACAGGTTATGGCTACACCTTC
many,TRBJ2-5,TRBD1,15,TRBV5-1,CASSLQGGRQETQYF,TGCGCCAGCAGCTTGCAAGGGGGCCGACAAGAGACCCAGTACTTC
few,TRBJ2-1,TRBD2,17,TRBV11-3,CASSLLTGTTNYNEQFF,TGTGCCAGCAGCTTACTAACCGGGACTACCAATTACAATGAGCAGTTCTTC
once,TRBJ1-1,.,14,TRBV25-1,CASSELWGETEAFF,TGTGCCAGCAGTGAACTCTGGGGGGAAACTGAAGCTTTCTTT
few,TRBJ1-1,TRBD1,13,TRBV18,CASSLKQGSEAFF,TGTGCCAGCTCACTTAAACAGGGGAGTGAAGCTTTCTTT
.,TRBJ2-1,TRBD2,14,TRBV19,CASIPTSGHNEQFF,TGTGCCAGTATCCCGACTAGCGGCCACAATGAGCAGTTCTTC
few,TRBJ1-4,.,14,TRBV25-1,CASSDSGVIEKLFF,TGTGCCAGCAGTGACTCAGGGGTTATCGAAAAACTGTTTTTT
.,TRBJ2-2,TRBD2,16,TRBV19,CASSAIGGFSAGELFF,TGTGCCAGTAGTGCAATCGGGGGGTTTAGCGCCGGGGAGCTGTTTTTT
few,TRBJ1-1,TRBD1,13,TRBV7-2,CASSQGGNTEAFF,TGCGCCAGCAGCCAAGGGGGCAACACTGAAGCTTTCTTT
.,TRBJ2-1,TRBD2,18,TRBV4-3,CASSRESSGLFSYNEQFF,TGCGCCAGCAGCCGGGAATCTAGCGGGCTTTTCTCCTACAATGAGCAGTTCTTC
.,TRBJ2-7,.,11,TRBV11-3,CASSSPGEQYF,TGTGCCAGCAGCTCCCCGGGCGAGCAGTACTTC
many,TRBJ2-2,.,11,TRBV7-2,CASSYTGELFF,TGTGCCAGCAGCTATACCGGGGAGCTGTTTTTT
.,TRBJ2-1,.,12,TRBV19,CASRTATNEQFF,TGTGCCAGTAGGACAGCTACCAATGAGCAGTTCTTC
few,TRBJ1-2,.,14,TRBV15,CATSGGGEYYGYTF,TGTGCCACCAGCGGAGGAGGGGAGTACTATGGCTACACCTTC
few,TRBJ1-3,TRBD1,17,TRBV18,CASSLDIRQGAGNTIYF,TGTGCCAGCTCACTTGACATTCGCCAGGGGGCTGGAAACACCATATATTTT
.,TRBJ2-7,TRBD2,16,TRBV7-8,CASSPRTSGGSLEQYF,TGTGCCAGCAGCCCGCGGACTAGCGGGGGGTCCTTGGAGCAGTACTTC
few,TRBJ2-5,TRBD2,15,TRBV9,CASSSPGGRAETQYF,TGTGCCAGCAGCTCACCGGGCGGGAGGGCCGAGACCCAGTACTTC
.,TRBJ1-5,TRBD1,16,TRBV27,CASRLSRTGVWQPQHF,TGTGCCAGCAGATTAAGCAGGACAGGGGTCTGGCAGCCCCAGCATTTT
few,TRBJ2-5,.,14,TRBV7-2,CASSLGGGLETQYF,TGTGCCAGCAGCTTAGGAGGGGGTTTAGAGACCCAGTACTTC
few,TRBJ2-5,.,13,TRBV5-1,CASARNLQETQYF,TGCGCCAGTGCTCGGAACCTCCAAGAGACCCAGTACTTC
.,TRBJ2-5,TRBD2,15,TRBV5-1,CASSLLAGLKETQYF,TGCGCCAGCAGCTTACTAGCGGGATTGAAAGAGACCCAGTACTTC
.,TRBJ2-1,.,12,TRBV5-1,CASSAQYNEQFF,TGCGCCAGCAGCGCCCAGTACAATGAGCAGTTCTTC
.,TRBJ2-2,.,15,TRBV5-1,CASSPGSGNTGELFF,TGCGCCAGCAGCCCTGGTTCGGGTAACACCGGGGAGCTGTTTTTT
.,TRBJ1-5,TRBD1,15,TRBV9,CASSVGQGINQPQHF,TGTGCCAGCAGCGTAGGACAGGGGATTAATCAGCCCCAGCATTTT
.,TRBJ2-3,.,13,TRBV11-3,CASSLSSTDTQYF,TGTGCCAGCAGCTTGAGTAGCACAGATACGCAGTATTTT
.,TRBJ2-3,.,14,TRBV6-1,CASSRMGDTDTQYF,TGTGCCAGCAGTCGCATGGGGGACACAGATACGCAGTATTTT
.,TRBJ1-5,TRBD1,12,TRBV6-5,CACGQGNQPQHF,TGTGCCTGCGGACAGGGCAATCAGCCCCAGCATTTT
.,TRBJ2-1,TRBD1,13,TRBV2,CASTFLQGNEQFF,TGTGCCAGCACATTCCTACAGGGGAATGAGCAGTTCTTC
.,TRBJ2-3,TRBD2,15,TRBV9,CASSAAGGGTDTQYF,TGTGCCAGCAGCGCCGCGGGGGGCGGCACAGATACGCAGTATTTT
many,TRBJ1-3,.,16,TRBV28,CASRPLRRKDGNTIYF,TGTGCCAGCAGACCCCTAAGAAGGAAGGATGGAAACACCATATATTTT
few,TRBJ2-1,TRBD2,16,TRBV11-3,CASSMVRTSRYNEQFF,TGTGCCAGCAGCATGGTTCGGACTAGCCGCTACAATGAGCAGTTCTTC